The rows below give T cell receptor beta chains drawn from one sample of a study of blood T cell repertoires in COVID-19. Some clones are missing from TCRdb's copy, which holds only in-frame ones; the method was immunoSEQ multiplex PCR. The table shows approximately 150,000 clones, with 80% to 90% occurring only once. Sequenced: peripheral blood. The source is a woman aged 55-69 years with active COVID-19. Each CDR3 is given with its conserved first and last residue. D genes are given only for firm matches.

j_call v_call d_call cdr3_aa cdr3_nt
TRBJ2-3 TRBV5-1 - CASSATTSTDTQYF TGCGCCAGCAGCGCGACTACTAGCACAGATACGCAGTATTTT
TRBJ2-5 TRBV10-3 TRBD1 CAISGSRDRGSETQYF TGTGCCATCAGTGGGTCCCGGGACAGGGGTTCGGAGACCCAGTACTTC
TRBJ1-3 TRBV10-3 TRBD1 CAISPRDRGGPSGNTIYF TGTGCCATCAGTCCCCGGGACAGGGGGGGTCCCTCTGGAAACACCATATATTTT
TRBJ1-2 TRBV5-1 TRBD1 CASSLVGTGYGYTF TGCGCCAGCAGCTTGGTAGGGACAGGGTATGGCTACACCTTC
TRBJ2-4 TRBV19 TRBD2 CASSIAGGRAKNIQYF TGTGCCAGTAGTATAGCTGGCGGGAGAGCCAAAAACATTCAGTACTTC
TRBJ2-6 TRBV6-2/TRBV6-3 - CASSSDLGLPGANVLTF TGTGCCAGCAGTTCCGACCTTGGACTGCCTGGGGCCAACGTCCTGACTTTC
TRBJ2-3 TRBV12-5 TRBD2 CASGLWLAGRTDTQYF TGTGCTAGTGGTTTGTGGTTAGCGGGACGCACAGATACGCAGTATTTT
TRBJ2-1 TRBV27 - CASSLGSSLWNEQFF TGTGCCAGCAGTTTGGGGAGCAGCCTGTGGAATGAGCAGTTCTTC
TRBJ2-5 TRBV27 - CASSADRFLGKRETQYF TGTGCCAGCAGTGCAGACAGGTTTTTGGGCAAGAGAGAGACCCAGTACTTC
TRBJ1-5 TRBV28 TRBD1 CASSLSDRGNQPQHF TGTGCCAGCAGTTTATCGGACAGGGGAAATCAGCCCCAGCATTTT
TRBJ2-5 TRBV5-5 TRBD2 CASSFLFLAAYQETQYF TGTGCCAGCAGCTTTTTGTTCCTAGCGGCCTACCAAGAGACCCAGTACTTC
TRBJ2-3 TRBV4-3 TRBD2 CASSQQTSGTDTQYF TGCGCCAGCAGCCAGCAGACTAGCGGCACAGATACGCAGTATTTT
TRBJ1-5 TRBV15 - CATNHMGGSNQPQHF TGTGCCACCAACCATATGGGGGGTTCAAATCAGCCCCAGCATTTT
TRBJ2-1 TRBV24-1 - CATSDPSVTYNEQFF TGTGCCACCAGTGACCCCAGCGTTACCTACAATGAGCAGTTCTTC
TRBJ2-3 TRBV7-2 - CASSLDWRADTQYF TGTGCCAGCAGCTTAGATTGGAGGGCAGATACGCAGTATTTT
TRBJ2-7 TRBV27 TRBD2 CASSESGRPWEQYF TGTGCCAGCAGTGAGAGCGGGAGACCGTGGGAGCAGTACTTC
TRBJ2-1 TRBV27 - CASSLRRDYNEQFF TGTGCCAGCAGTTTAAGGCGGGACTACAATGAGCAGTTCTTC
TRBJ1-1 TRBV6-2/TRBV6-3 - CASSYGPNTEAFF TGTGCCAGCAGTTACGGGCCGAACACTGAAGCTTTCTTT
TRBJ1-4 TRBV7-9 TRBD1 CASSQGTGEGEKLFF TGTGCCAGCAGCCAGGGGACAGGGGAGGGAGAAAAACTGTTTTTT
TRBJ1-6 TRBV21-1 - CASSRGQGNNSPLHF TGTGCCAGCAGCAGAGGACAGGGAAATAATTCACCCCTCCACTTT
TRBJ1-4 TRBV4-2 - CASSQLQGLDEKLFF TGTGCCAGCAGCCAGTTACAGGGTCTCGATGAAAAACTGTTTTTT
TRBJ2-5 TRBV9 - CASSRTVQETQYF TGTGCCAGCAGCCGGACAGTTCAAGAGACCCAGTACTTC
TRBJ2-2 TRBV7-2 - CASSFDRRAGELFF TGTGCCAGCAGCTTCGACAGAAGGGCCGGGGAGCTGTTTTTT
TRBJ1-1 TRBV19 - CASSIIRETEAFF TGTGCCAGTAGTATTATCCGCGAAACTGAAGCTTTCTTT
TRBJ2-5 TRBV3-1/TRBV3-2 TRBD2 CASSQEVLAGQETQYF TGTGCCAGCAGCCAAGAGGTGTTAGCGGGCCAAGAGACCCAGTACTTC
TRBJ2-7 TRBV5-1 TRBD1 CASSWTGSSYEQYF TGCGCCAGCAGCTGGACAGGATCCAGCTACGAGCAGTACTTC
TRBJ2-7 TRBV20-1 - CSASFHEQYF TGCAGTGCTAGCTTCCACGAGCAGTACTTC
TRBJ1-4 TRBV28 TRBD1 CASSPPQGSEKLFF TGTGCCAGCAGTCCCCCACAGGGGAGTGAAAAACTGTTTTTT